A single sample is the source of the 24 T cell receptor beta chains below, sequenced in a study of blood T cell repertoires in COVID-19. Assay used: immunoSEQ multiplex PCR; TCRdb lists only in-frame clones, some missing. The table has approximately 69,000 clones, around four fifths seen once. The sample was peripheral blood. These receptors all stem from a woman aged 60-70 years with acute or convalescent COVID-19.

The chain joins TRBV5-6 to TRBJ2-3; D not resolved. V was shortened by 1 base and J by 0 bases, with 21 bases between the two germline ends. Germline V lookup: CDR1 SGHDT, CDR2 YYEEEE. The CDR3 is 19 amino acids. CDR3 nucleotide sequence: TGTGCCAGCAGCTTGAAATCTCCACGCTATACTACTAGCACAGATACGCAGTATTTT. Its protein product is CASSLKSPRYTTSTDTQYF.

A word on this clone: One junction end disagrees with the germline gene, perhaps due to a read error. The chain joins TRBV29-1 to TRBJ2-2, with D unclear. The length of the CDR3 is 12 residues. From germline, CDR1 is SQVTM and CDR2 ANQGSEA. The CDR3 DNA is TGCAGCGTAGAAGGGCCCACCGGGGAGCTGTTTTTT. It is translated as CSVEGPTGELFF.

The V gene is TRBV10-3, the J gene TRBJ1-5; D gene unclear. The CDR3 totals 12 residues. Trimming removed 2 bases at V and 6 bases at J, with 5 bases between. Germline V CDR1 and CDR2: ENHRY, SYGVKD. The CDR3 nucleotides read TGTGCCATCAGTGAGAGTAGTCAGCCCCAGCATTTT. This codes for CAISESSQPQHF.

The rearrangement links TRBV19 to TRBJ1-1, with TRBD1 as a possible D gene (5 bases). The CDR3 covers 16 residues. With 3 bases removed from V and 2 bases from J, the gap between germline ends came to 16 bases. Per the germline V gene, CDR1 is LNHDA and CDR2 is SQIVND (reference sequence). CDR3 DNA: TGTGCCAGTAGTATCGGGTGGGGCAGCGAAAACACTGAAGCTTTCTTT. It is translated as CASSIGWGSENTEAFF.

The rearrangement joins TRBV24-1 to TRBJ1-4; the match to TRBD1 covers 11 bases. This CDR3 is 16 amino acids long. Germline CDR1 is KGHDR and CDR2 is SFDVKD. V lost 3 bases to trimming and J lost 7 bases; unmatched junction nucleotides: 6. CDR3 sequence (DNA): TGTGCCACCAGTGATCATGGACAGGGGGCTGTTGAAAAACTGTTTTTT. Translation gives CATSDHGQGAVEKLFF.

The rearrangement uses TRBV5-8 and TRBJ2-2; 13 nucleotides agree with TRBD2. Germline trimming cut 4 bases from V and 3 bases from J; bases unmatched to any gene: 6. CDR1 and CDR2 from the germline V gene are SGHTS and YDEGEE. There are 17 residues in the CDR3. This CDR3 reads CASSQSGLAGHTGELFF. The CDR3 region has the DNA TGTGCCAGCAGCCAATCGGGACTAGCGGGACACACCGGGGAGCTGTTTTTT.

A few counts support this clone. This chain links TRBV18 with TRBJ1-1; 7 nucleotides agree with TRBD1. CDR3 length: 17 amino acids. Per the germline V gene, CDR1 is KGHSH and CDR2 is LQKENI. V shed 6 bases, J shed 1 base, and the junction held 14 bases outside the gene matches. This chain's CDR3 is CASSPPGQPSRNTEAFF. CDR3 DNA: TGTGCCAGCTCGCCTCCGGGACAGCCGTCAAGGAACACTGAAGCTTTCTTT.

The chain is built from TRBV18 and TRBJ2-7, with TRBD2 matching 9 bases. CDR3 length equals 19 residues. CDR1 is KGHSH, CDR2 LQKENI, per germline. Trimming took 3 bases from V and 2 from J; bases not matched to a gene: 17. The CDR3: CASSPRGGGSGRSPYEQYF. The DNA for the CDR3 is TGTGCCAGCTCACCTCGCGGCGGAGGGAGCGGGAGGTCCCCCTACGAGCAGTACTTC.

This clone has just a few counts. The CDR3 nucleotides are TGTGCCAGTAGTATCTACAATCAGCCCCAGCATTTT. This sequence encodes CASSIYNQPQHF. V is TRBV19 and J is TRBJ1-5; D is unresolved. This CDR3 has 12 amino acids. Looked up from germline, CDR1 is LNHDA and CDR2 is SQIVND (reference sequence). V was trimmed by 3 bases and J by 3 bases, leaving 3 bases between them.

The chain has TRBV28 and TRBJ1-2, with 11 bases matching TRBD1. J was trimmed by 3 bases and V by 5 bases; bases with no gene match: 5. Germline-derived CDR1 and CDR2 are MDHEN and SYDVKM. The CDR3 has 15 amino acids. In DNA, the CDR3 is TGTGCCAGCAGTCCCGGGGACAGGGGGTACTATGGCTACACCTTC. The encoded protein is CASSPGDRGYYGYTF.

The rearrangement joins TRBV5-6 to TRBJ1-3, with a tentative D call TRBD1 (5 bases). In germline, CDR1 is SGHDT, CDR2 YYEEEE. Trimming took off 4 bases at V and 1 base at J, with 15 bases between the two ends. This CDR3 has 16 amino acids. The CDR3: CASSDTRVRSGNTIYF. CDR3 nucleotide sequence: TGTGCCAGCAGCGACACCAGGGTTAGGTCTGGAAACACCATATATTTT.

In this sample, this clone turned up a few times. This chain connects TRBV28 to TRBJ2-3; D unclear. V was shortened by 4 bases and J by 6 bases, with 14 bases between the two germline ends. Germline lookup yields CDR1 MDHEN and CDR2 SYDVKM. The CDR3 covers 14 residues. CDR3: CASSSGGVSDTQYF. CDR3 nucleotides: TGTGCCAGCAGTTCCGGTGGAGTCTCGGATACGCAGTATTTT.

This clone occurred once. The V call is TRBV4-2, the J call TRBJ1-2; maybe TRBD1 (6 bases). The CDR3 is 17 residues long. The germline V and J ends were trimmed by 0 bases and 1 base, with 15 bases remaining between them. Germline loops: CDR1 LGHNA, CDR2 YNFKEQ. CDR3 DNA: TGTGCCAGCAGCCAAGACCGCCAAACAGGGATTAACTATGGCTACACCTTC. Its protein product is CASSQDRQTGINYGYTF.

The CDR3 reads CASSYGAGHTSYEQYF. The DNA for the CDR3 is TGTGCCAGCAGTTACGGGGCAGGGCATACCTCCTACGAGCAGTACTTC. This chain joins TRBV6-5 and TRBJ2-7; TRBD1 is a possible D gene (5 bases). CDR1 and CDR2 (germline): MNHEY, SVGAGI. V was cut by 2 bases and J by 0 bases, with 14 bases left in between. The CDR3 loop spans 16 amino acids.

CDR3 in DNA: TGTGCCAGCTCACCCAGGGTCGGTGACAATCAGCCCCAGCATTTT. Protein product: CASSPRVGDNQPQHF. The J gene is TRBJ1-5, the V gene TRBV18, with D possibly being TRBD1 (5 bases). The CDR3 has 15 residues. Per germline, CDR1 KGHSH and CDR2 LQKENI. Trimming pared 3 bases from V and 3 bases from J, leaving 12 bases between.

The chain uses TRBV19 and TRBJ2-4; tentative D call: TRBD1 (5 bases). The germline V gene has CDR1 LNHDA and CDR2 SQIVND (reference sequence). The CDR3 length is 14 residues. V dropped 5 bases and J dropped 3 bases, with 11 bases sitting between them. The CDR3 sequence: CASSRDRNKNIQYF. The DNA for the CDR3 is TGTGCCAGTAGTCGAGACAGAAACAAAAACATTCAGTACTTC.

The V gene is TRBV6-5, the J gene TRBJ2-5; 10 bases are a match to TRBD2. This CDR3 comprises 14 residues. Germline V CDR1 and CDR2: MNHEY, SVGAGI. Trimming cost V 8 bases and J 10 bases; bases outside gene matches: 13. The CDR3 is CASERLAGVSGQYF. The CDR3 bases are TGTGCCAGCGAACGGCTAGCGGGGGTATCAGGCCAGTACTTC.

The chain's CDR3 is CASSIRGRGGESSYEQYF. In DNA, the CDR3 is TGTGCCAGTAGCATACGGGGCAGGGGAGGGGAATCCTCCTACGAGCAGTACTTC. The chain recombines TRBV19 with TRBJ2-7, with a possible D match to TRBD2 (7 bases). Germline values: CDR1 LNHDA, CDR2 SQIVND (reference sequence). Trimming cost V 6 bases and J 0 bases, with 24 bases left between them. The CDR3 has 18 residues.

This clone was seen a handful of times. The gene calls are TRBV15 and TRBJ1-2; D gene ambiguous. This CDR3 is built from 12 residues. V was cut by 2 bases and J by 6 bases, with 7 bases left in between. From germline, CDR1 is LNHNV and CDR2 YYDKDF (reference sequence). The CDR3 coding sequence is TGTGCCACCAGCAGACCACGGGATGGCTACACCTTC. It yields the protein CATSRPRDGYTF.

This chain links TRBV27 with TRBJ2-1; 8 bases align to TRBD2. The J segment lost 1 base and the V segment lost 5 bases, leaving 4 bases of the junction unmatched. Germline CDR1 MNHEY, CDR2 SMNVEV (reference sequence). The CDR3 is 15 amino acids. The CDR3 spells CASSRGLASYNEQFF. The DNA for the CDR3 is TGTGCCAGCAGTCGAGGACTAGCATCCTACAATGAGCAGTTCTTC.

This clone was seen just once. The chain carries TRBV2 and TRBJ1-2; D is unclear. This CDR3 contains 15 residues. V shed 1 base and J shed 4 bases, with 13 bases lying between them. Germline V gene lookup returns CDR1 SNHLY and CDR2 FYNNEI. The DNA of the CDR3 is TGTGCCAGCAGTGAAGTGGTTAAACTAGGCTATGGCTACACCTTC. Translation: CASSEVVKLGYGYTF.

The rearrangement joins TRBV29-1 to TRBJ2-1; 8 bases match TRBD2. V gave up 5 bases and J gave up 5 bases; unmatched junction bases: 5. From germline, CDR1 is SQVTM and CDR2 ANQGSEA. This CDR3 comprises 13 residues. For the CDR3, the DNA is TGCAGCGTTTACCGTAGCGGGAACAATGAGCAGTTCTTC. Protein sequence: CSVYRSGNNEQFF.

The rearrangement links TRBV29-1 to TRBJ1-5, with unresolved D. This CDR3 region has 13 residues. V was clipped by 4 bases and J by 0 bases, with 7 bases between them. The germline gives CDR1 SQVTM, CDR2 ANQGSEA. CDR3 nucleotides: TGCAGCGTTGCCGAGAATAGCAATCAGCCCCAGCATTTT. Its protein product is CSVAENSNQPQHF.

The V call is TRBV7-8, the J call TRBJ1-2, with D unresolved. Deletions cut 0 bases from V and 2 bases from J, with 10 bases between. The germline V gene encodes CDR1 SGHVS and CDR2 FQNEAQ. This CDR3 comprises 15 residues. CDR3: CASSLAVAANYGYTF. DNA for the CDR3: TGTGCCAGCAGCTTAGCGGTTGCAGCGAACTATGGCTACACCTTC.